The 14 T cell receptor beta chains listed next were all sequenced from one sample in a study of cytotoxic CD8 clonotypes in ibrutinib-treated CLL (dated by TCRdb to the early 2020s). The library came from the immunoSEQ multiplex PCR assay. TCRdb retrieved this table from immuneACCESS and kept in-frame rearrangements only. Not all clones are present; in checked studies, unresolved V genes account for under half, and no reason is known for the remainder. The sample table contains approximately 100,000 clones; only one count was recorded for about 53% of them. Of the sample, 37% falls within the top ten clones. This specimen's time point label, interpreted: roughly 25 months on ibrutinib. The sequenced sample was PBMCs, obtained after 24 months of ibrutinib treatment. The receptors come from a human donor with chronic lymphocytic leukemia.

This clone was detected only a few times. The rearrangement uses TRBV5-1 and TRBJ2-2; 9 bases line up with TRBD1. V shed 4 bases, J shed 5 bases, and the junction held 6 bases outside the gene matches. The length of the CDR3 is 15 residues. Germline loops: CDR1 SGHRS, CDR2 YFSETQ. The CDR3 protein is CASSDRDRVTGELFF. The CDR3 region has the DNA TGCGCCAGCAGCGACCGGGACAGGGTAACCGGGGAGCTGTTTTTT. The variable domain in full, with the rest retrieved from reference TRBV5-1 and TRBJ2-2, is KAGVTQTPRYLIKTRGQQVTLSCSPISGHRSVSWYQQTPGQGLQFLFEYFSETQRNKGNFPGRFSGRQFSNSRSEMNVSTLELGDSALYLCASSDRDRVTGELFFGEGSRLTVL.

In its sample, this clone was seen a few times. Here the CDR3 reads CASSLRQGAYGYTF. Written as DNA, the CDR3 is TGTGCCAGCAGCTTACGACAGGGGGCCTATGGCTACACCTTC. The gene calls are TRBV7-2 and TRBJ1-2; 10 nucleotides match TRBD1. Germline V gene sequence: CDR1 SGHTA, CDR2 FQGNSA. The length of the CDR3 is 14 residues. V shed 2 bases and J 4 bases; nucleotides not matched to a gene: 1.

This chain links TRBV30 with TRBJ2-1; D gene ambiguous. Trimming removed 0 bases at V and 2 bases at J, with 17 bases between. The germline V gene has CDR1 GTSNPN and CDR2 SVGIG (reference sequence). CDR3 length: 17 residues. The CDR3, as DNA: TGTGCCTGGAGTGTATTGATGGGTCCGAGCGCCTACAATGAGCAGTTCTTC. The encoded protein is CAWSVLMGPSAYNEQFF.

This clone came up a few times. The chain carries TRBV5-6 and TRBJ2-3; 9 bases are a match to TRBD1. The CDR3 has 15 amino acids. Germline-derived CDR1 and CDR2 are SGHDT and YYEEEE. V shed 4 bases and J 6 bases; nucleotides not matched to a gene: 9. The CDR3 coding sequence is TGTGCCAGCAGCAGAGGGACAGGGACCCAGGATACGCAGTATTTT. It yields the protein CASSRGTGTQDTQYF.

The chain combines TRBV19 with TRBJ1-1; maybe TRBD1 (6 bases). CDR3 length: 14 amino acids. The V end was cut by 3 bases, the J end by 3 bases, with 11 bases between. CDR1 and CDR2 from the germline V gene are LNHDA and SQIVND (reference sequence). CDR3 sequence: CASSMKGQHTEAFF. CDR3 nucleotide sequence: TGTGCCAGTAGTATGAAAGGACAGCACACTGAAGCTTTCTTT. Variable domain in full (rest from reference TRBV19 and TRBJ1-1): DGGITQSPKYLFRKEGQNVTLSCEQNLNHDAMYWYRQDPGQGLRLIYYSQIVNDFQKGDIAEGYSVSREKKESFPLTVTSAQKNPTAFYLCASSMKGQHTEAFFGQGTRLTVV.

The genes are TRBV5-6 and TRBJ1-2; D gene uncertain. Per germline, CDR1 SGHDT and CDR2 YYEEEE. CDR3 length: 16 residues. V was clipped by 2 bases and J by 0 bases, with 14 bases between them. The DNA for the CDR3 is TGTGCCAGCAGCTTCGGGCCCACTACTACTAACTATGGCTACACCTTC. Residues: CASSFGPTTTNYGYTF.

On this clone itself: The junction departs from the called germline gene at one end, perhaps through a read error. The chain links TRBV7-2 to TRBJ2-7, with 9 bases that match TRBD2. The germline gives CDR1 SGHTA, CDR2 FQGNSA. The CDR3 has 14 residues. CDR3 region: CASSVAGATYEQYF. The CDR3 DNA sequence: TGTGCCAGCAGCGTAGCGGGGGCGACCTACGAGCAGTACTTC.

There are a few counts of this clone. The chain employs TRBV19 and TRBJ1-4, with no clear D. CDR1 is LNHDA and CDR2 is SQIVND in the germline V gene (reference sequence). V was pared by 8 bases and J by 4 bases, with 14 bases between. This CDR3 comprises 14 residues. The CDR3 protein is CASDGRADNEKLFF. CDR3 DNA: TGTGCCAGTGACGGGAGAGCGGATAATGAAAAACTGTTTTTT.

The chain recombines TRBV9 with TRBJ2-3; D ambiguous. The germline CDR1 and CDR2 sequences are SGDLS and YYNGEE. CDR3 size: 16 residues. The V end was cut by 0 bases, the J end by 6 bases, with 17 bases between. Here the CDR3 reads CASSVAHSSNGDTQYF. The CDR3 nucleotides are TGTGCCAGCAGCGTAGCTCACAGTAGTAACGGGGATACGCAGTATTTT.

The chain combines TRBV28 with TRBJ2-3; 8 bases agree with TRBD2. This CDR3 spans 12 amino acids. The germline V gene has CDR1 MDHEN and CDR2 SYDVKM. J lost 9 bases, V lost 3 bases, and 2 bases had no gene match. The CDR3 coding sequence is TGTGCCAGCAGTTTGCGACTAGCGACGCAGTATTTT. This codes for CASSLRLATQYF.

This clone was counted a few times. The V call is TRBV6-6, the J call TRBJ2-5; 11 nucleotides line up with TRBD1. The V and J ends lost 7 bases and 5 bases, in that order; junction bases with no gene match: 9. This CDR3 has 15 residues. Looked up from germline, CDR1 is MNHNY and CDR2 is SVGAGI (reference sequence). This CDR3 is CASNMGQGVGETQYF. The CDR3, as DNA: TGTGCCAGCAATATGGGACAGGGGGTCGGGGAGACCCAGTACTTC.

The chain combines TRBV6-1 with TRBJ1-4, with a weak D call TRBD1 (5 bases). Per the germline V gene, CDR1 is MNHNS and CDR2 is SASEGT. V was trimmed by 6 bases and J by 8 bases, leaving 7 bases between them. CDR3 size: 11 residues. In DNA, the CDR3 is TGTGCCAGCAGGGGGGTGGAAAAACTGTTTTTT. This translates into CASRGVEKLFF.

The V call is TRBV10-1, the J call TRBJ2-3; 7 bases are a match to TRBD2. Germline V lookup: CDR1 WNHNN, CDR2 SYGVQD (reference sequence). V shed 0 bases, J shed 5 bases, and the junction held 2 bases outside the gene matches. The length of the CDR3 is 14 residues. In DNA, the CDR3 is TGCGCCAGCAGTGAGTCCGGGGGGAGAGATACGCAGTATTTT. Translated: CASSESGGRDTQYF.

This chain links TRBV5-1 with TRBJ1-1; no reliable D call. Per the germline V gene, CDR1 is SGHRS and CDR2 is YFSETQ. The CDR3 spans 14 residues. V gave up 1 base and J gave up 3 bases, with 10 bases separating them. For the CDR3, the DNA is TGCGCCAGCAGCTTGTCCGGGGTTGACACTGAAGCTTTCTTT. Its translation: CASSLSGVDTEAFF. The full variable domain, its missing parts supplied by reference TRBV5-1 and TRBJ1-1, is KAGVTQTPRYLIKTRGQQVTLSCSPISGHRSVSWYQQTPGQGLQFLFEYFSETQRNKGNFPGRFSGRQFSNSRSEMNVSTLELGDSALYLCASSLSGVDTEAFFGQGTRLTVV.